Listed below are T cell receptor beta chains from one sample, sequenced in a study of identical twins. MiXCR, applied by TCRdb to the 5' RACE reads, yields one record per CDR3 protein. The data hold approximately 350,000 distinct CDR3 sequences, with about 12% observed a single time. This sample was shared with a second study, whose subject was yellow fever vaccine responses in identical twins.

Material: CD8+ T cells sorted from blood. These receptors all stem from a woman aged 18-29 years in good health. CDR3s include the opening cysteine and the closing phenylalanine or tryptophan. The order of the fields is CDR3 length, D gene, V gene, CDR3 protein. The D gene is left open where the match is weak.

cdr3_length: 15; d_call: .; v_call: TRBV27; cdr3_aa: CASSLYRERQHEQFF
cdr3_length: 15; d_call: .; v_call: TRBV3-1; cdr3_aa: CASSQLLGYNSPLHF
cdr3_length: 14; d_call: TRBD2; v_call: TRBV29-1; cdr3_aa: CSVVGGRRAYEQYF
cdr3_length: 14; d_call: .; v_call: TRBV5-1; cdr3_aa: CASSQGGGADTQYF
cdr3_length: 13; d_call: .; v_call: TRBV9; cdr3_aa: CASSVQGTGELFF
cdr3_length: 17; d_call: .; v_call: TRBV5-1; cdr3_aa: CASSAPGRPVGTDTQYF
cdr3_length: 16; d_call: .; v_call: TRBV5-1; cdr3_aa: CASSLASTEANYGYTF
cdr3_length: 17; d_call: TRBD2; v_call: TRBV7-9; cdr3_aa: CASSGLAGDSSTDTQYF
cdr3_length: 16; d_call: .; v_call: TRBV12-3/TRBV12-4; cdr3_aa: CASSSRWLALYNEQFF
cdr3_length: 13; d_call: .; v_call: TRBV4-1; cdr3_aa: CASSQRLTNEQFF
cdr3_length: 16; d_call: .; v_call: TRBV18; cdr3_aa: CASSPDPGYFDNEQFF
cdr3_length: 17; d_call: TRBD1; v_call: TRBV24-1; cdr3_aa: CATSDPGQELNTGELFF
cdr3_length: 14; d_call: .; v_call: TRBV7-8; cdr3_aa: CASSLELRVKEQFF
cdr3_length: 14; d_call: .; v_call: TRBV5-1; cdr3_aa: CASSLVHQPPGYTF
cdr3_length: 17; d_call: .; v_call: TRBV6-1; cdr3_aa: CASSPHRGPPSTDTQYF
cdr3_length: 15; d_call: TRBD2; v_call: TRBV6-4; cdr3_aa: CASSVGEGLTDEQFF
cdr3_length: 14; d_call: .; v_call: TRBV5-1; cdr3_aa: CASRMGEFINIQYF
cdr3_length: 18; d_call: TRBD2; v_call: TRBV10-3; cdr3_aa: CAISESSPGGPNTGELFF
cdr3_length: 15; d_call: .; v_call: TRBV9; cdr3_aa: CASSVAAGYQETQYF
cdr3_length: 18; d_call: TRBD2; v_call: TRBV27; cdr3_aa: CASSRPGLAGGLGYEQFF
cdr3_length: 14; d_call: TRBD1; v_call: TRBV4-1; cdr3_aa: CASSRTRTGDEQYF
cdr3_length: 16; d_call: .; v_call: TRBV7-6; cdr3_aa: CASSPRLGGSNQPQHF
cdr3_length: 16; d_call: .; v_call: TRBV27; cdr3_aa: CASSLYLDRSYNEQFF
cdr3_length: 14; d_call: TRBD2; v_call: TRBV11-3; cdr3_aa: CASRPRSGMGELFF
cdr3_length: 13; d_call: .; v_call: TRBV27; cdr3_aa: CASSSNTGSGYTF
cdr3_length: 15; d_call: TRBD2; v_call: TRBV6-5; cdr3_aa: CASSYDHRGGETQYF
cdr3_length: 16; d_call: .; v_call: TRBV2; cdr3_aa: CASSLTRGGSTDTQYF
cdr3_length: 13; d_call: .; v_call: TRBV5-1; cdr3_aa: CASSWDTYNEQFF
cdr3_length: 19; d_call: .; v_call: TRBV19; cdr3_aa: CASTLGGQLETLPQNIQYF
cdr3_length: 16; d_call: .; v_call: TRBV7-8; cdr3_aa: CASSSRTIPSYNEQFF
cdr3_length: 13; d_call: .; v_call: TRBV6-4; cdr3_aa: CASSAEGRYGYTF
cdr3_length: 14; d_call: .; v_call: TRBV11-2; cdr3_aa: CASSLAAENYEQYF
cdr3_length: 16; d_call: TRBD1; v_call: TRBV29-1; cdr3_aa: CSVEWDRGKPQETQYF
cdr3_length: 15; d_call: .; v_call: TRBV7-9; cdr3_aa: CASSLSGTGTDTQYF
cdr3_length: 14; d_call: .; v_call: TRBV29-1; cdr3_aa: CSVEGGGGWYGYTF
cdr3_length: 15; d_call: TRBD2; v_call: TRBV4-1; cdr3_aa: CASSQVPGLAGELFF
cdr3_length: 16; d_call: TRBD1; v_call: TRBV12-5; cdr3_aa: CASGLVQGTYYNEQFF
cdr3_length: 13; d_call: TRBD2; v_call: TRBV19; cdr3_aa: CATGLAGGREQYF
cdr3_length: 15; d_call: .; v_call: TRBV7-8; cdr3_aa: CASSLGWTRADTQYF
cdr3_length: 16; d_call: TRBD2; v_call: TRBV2; cdr3_aa: CASSESGGRAFGELFF
cdr3_length: 12; d_call: .; v_call: TRBV2; cdr3_aa: CASPGTLLGYTF
cdr3_length: 16; d_call: TRBD2; v_call: TRBV5-1; cdr3_aa: CASSLNEWEGTDTQYF